These 28 T cell receptor beta chains were all obtained from the same sample, sequenced in a study of regulatory T cells in long-lasting Graves disease (dated by TCRdb to the early 2020s). The intended sense of this specimen's time point label: newly diagnosed GD, antithyroid drugs for less than 3 months. RNA was extracted from PBMCs in TRIzol for both TCR sequencing and RNA sequencing. Library construction relied on multiplex PCR. Reads for this sample came from an Illumina HiSeq 4000. To build TCR beta libraries, CDR3 regions were amplified by Arm-PCR using iRepertoire HTBI primers. In TCRdb, the public reads were trimmed at Q25 with fastp and aligned with MiXCR, with productive beta chains retained. Each CDR3 protein appears once, grouped with its most common genes and DNA. The sample contains approximately 390,000 distinct CDR3 sequences, roughly 15% of them found a single time. Together, the top ten hold 20% to 25% of the sample.

The same data also went into a second study, on T cells in Graves' hyperthyroidism and ophthalmopathy.

Specimen: peripheral blood mononuclear cells (PBMCs), collected at new diagnosis, from a patient treated with antithyroid drugs. These receptors were collected from a young woman with Graves disease. Donor details come from another sample of the same person, matched by shared clones.

In this sample, this clonotype turned up many times. The chain combines TRBV7-2 with TRBJ2-7; D uncertain. The germline CDR1 and CDR2 sequences are SGHTA and FQGNSA. This CDR3 spans 16 amino acids. V shed 5 bases and J shed 4 bases, with 21 bases lying between them. This CDR3 is CASSRPSVITMYEQYF. The CDR3, as DNA: TGTGCCAGCAGCCGTCCATCTGTGATAACGATGTACGAGCAGTACTTC.

The J gene is TRBJ1-5, the V gene TRBV15; D is uncertain. The CDR3 sequence is 15 residues long. Per the germline V gene, CDR1 is LNHNV and CDR2 is YYDKDF (reference sequence). V lost 8 bases and J lost 4, with 18 bases in between. The CDR3 nucleotides are TGTGCCACCCGCCCAAGAGGCCGGGCAAATCAGCCCCAGCATTTT. Protein product: CATRPRGRANQPQHF.

The V and J genes are TRBV29-1 and TRBJ2-3; D ambiguous. The J call is uncertain, as TRBJ1-5 better fits the DNA end. The CDR3 has 13 amino acids. Germline V gene sequence: CDR1 SQVTM, CDR2 ANQGSEA. For the CDR3, the DNA is TGCAGCGCACGACTCCCGGGCACAGATACGCAGCATTTT. It encodes CSARLPGTDTQHF.

The chain uses TRBV5-1 and TRBJ1-5, with D unresolved. The ends were cut back, 5 bases at V and 1 base at J, with 13 bases in the middle. Germline CDR1 and CDR2: SGHRS and YFSETQ. This CDR3 spans 15 amino acids. The CDR3 nucleotides are TGCGCCAGCAGACTCGACACCGTCAGCAATCAGCCCCAGCATTTT. This sequence encodes CASRLDTVSNQPQHF. Filled out from reference TRBV5-1 and TRBJ1-5, the complete variable domain reads KAGVTQTPRYLIKTRGQQVTLSCSPISGHRSVSWYQQTPGQGLQFLFEYFSETQRNKGNFPGRFSGRQFSNSRSEMNVSTLELGDSALYLCASRLDTVSNQPQHFGDGTRLSIL.

In this sample, this clonotype turned up many times. The V gene is TRBV12-3 or TRBV12-4, the J gene TRBJ1-1, with 7 bases matching TRBD1. Unmatched junction bases numbered 4, after V lost 6 bases and J lost 0 bases. The CDR3 is 14 amino acids. The CDR3 DNA sequence: TGTGCCAGCAGCGGACAGGTCTTGAACACTGAAGCTTTCTTT. This gives the protein CASSGQVLNTEAFF.

This clonotype was counted between two and nine times. V and J are TRBV10-3 and TRBJ1-6; maybe TRBD1 (6 bases). The CDR3 sequence is 13 residues long. The germline gives CDR1 ENHRY, CDR2 SYGVKD. The germline V and J ends were trimmed by 10 bases and 8 bases, with 15 bases remaining between them. The DNA for the CDR3 is TGTGCCACCTCCAGGGGCGAGGATTCACCCCTCCACTTT. Residues: CATSRGEDSPLHF.

CDR3 coding DNA: TGCAGTGCTAGGGGGCCCACCTACGAGCAGTACTTC. Translation: CSARGPTYEQYF. The chain links TRBV20-1 to TRBJ2-7; possible D gene TRBD1, 5 bases. The CDR3 runs to 12 residues. The V end was cut by 3 bases, the J end by 2 bases, with 8 bases between. CDR1 and CDR2 (germline): DFQATT, SNEGSKA (reference sequence).

As to this clonotype: Since a much larger clone is just one base distant, this may be a read error. This chain connects TRBV6-2 or TRBV6-3 to TRBJ2-5, with D maybe TRBD2 (5 bases). This CDR3 contains 11 residues. Germline CDR1 MNHEY, CDR2 SVGEGT. V gave up 3 bases and J gave up 7 bases, with 6 bases separating them. CDR3: CASSYGRTQYF. In nucleotides, the CDR3 is TGTGCCAGCAGTTATGGGAGGACCCAGTACTTC.

This clonotype was detected ten times or more. The rearrangement joins TRBV5-5 to TRBJ2-3, with 12 bases matching TRBD1. V shed 4 bases and J 6 bases; nucleotides not matched to a gene: 3. The CDR3 sequence is 14 residues long. Germline lookup yields CDR1 SGHKS and CDR2 YYEKEE (reference sequence). The DNA of the CDR3 is TGTGCCAGCAGCCTCGGGACAGGGGGCGATACGCAGTATTTT. It specifies CASSLGTGGDTQYF. The complete variable domain, with remaining parts taken from reference TRBV5-5 and TRBJ2-3, reads DAGVTQSPTHLIKTRGQQVTLRCSPISGHKSVSWYQQVLGQGPQFIFQYYEKEERGRGNFPDRFSARQFPNYSSELNVNALLLGDSALYLCASSLGTGGDTQYFGPGTRLTVL.

Many counts were recorded for this clonotype. The chain links TRBV28 to TRBJ1-2; TRBD1 matches 9 bases. The CDR3 has 15 residues. V lost 1 base, J lost 8 bases, and 8 bases stayed unmatched. Germline CDR1 and CDR2: MDHEN and SYDVKM. The CDR3 region has the DNA TGTGCCAGCAGTTTATATTACAGGGGGCAGGAGGGCTACACCTTC. As protein: CASSLYYRGQEGYTF.

This clonotype was counted ten times or more. The chain uses TRBV7-9 and TRBJ2-3; tentative D call: TRBD2 (6 bases). The CDR3 runs 18 residues. The V and J ends lost 5 bases and 6 bases respectively, with 27 bases between them. Germline CDR1 reads SEHNR; CDR2 reads FQNEAQ (reference sequence). This CDR3 is CASSHNGLDGRNWDTQYF. CDR3 coding DNA: TGTGCCAGCAGCCACAACGGGCTGGACGGGAGAAATTGGGATACGCAGTATTTT.

The table lists this clonotype with many counts. CDR3 protein: CASTEGGLNEQFF. CDR3 bases: TGCGCCAGCACGGAGGGGGGGCTTAATGAGCAGTTCTTC. This chain connects TRBV5-1 to TRBJ2-1, with D possibly matching TRBD2 (7 bases). Trimming cost V 6 bases and J 7 bases, with 14 bases left between them. The germline CDR1 and CDR2 sequences are SGHRS and YFSETQ. The CDR3 length is 13 residues.

This clonotype has a count of ten or more. The rearrangement uses TRBV6-5 and TRBJ1-2; no reliable D call. Germline CDR1 MNHEY, CDR2 SVGAGI. There are 15 residues in the CDR3. With 0 bases removed from V and 2 bases from J, the gap between germline ends came to 10 bases. DNA for the CDR3: TGTGCCAGCAGTTACTCGACCGGAAAAAACTATGGCTACACCTTC. This sequence encodes CASSYSTGKNYGYTF.

This clonotype has ten or more counts. The chain is built from TRBV5-1 and TRBJ2-1, with 7 bases that match TRBD2. The CDR3 consists of 15 residues. Germline V lookup: CDR1 SGHRS, CDR2 YFSETQ. The J segment lost 4 bases and the V segment lost 3 bases, leaving 7 bases of the junction unmatched. The CDR3, as DNA: TGCGCCAGCAGCTACGAGGCGGGGGTTTACAATGAGCAGTTCTTC. This gives the protein CASSYEAGVYNEQFF.

This clonotype was recorded many times. The chain carries TRBV28 and TRBJ2-7; TRBD2 matches 13 bases. J gave up 7 bases and V 4 bases, and 7 bases lay outside the gene matches. Germline V gene sequence: CDR1 MDHEN, CDR2 SYDVKM. CDR3 size: 15 residues. The CDR3 region has the DNA TGTGCCAGCAGTTCCCCAGGGGGACTAGCGGGGGAGCAGTACTTC. Protein: CASSSPGGLAGEQYF.

This clonotype was detected ten times or more. This chain joins TRBV5-1 and TRBJ1-6; the D is unclear. Trimming shortened V by 0 bases and J by 6 bases, and 7 bases separated the two germline ends. The CDR3 sequence is 14 residues long. The germline V gene has CDR1 SGHRS and CDR2 YFSETQ. DNA of the CDR3: TGCGCCAGCAGCTTGGGTGAAAGTAATTCACCCCTCCACTTT. It codes for CASSLGESNSPLHF.

This clonotype showed up many times. The chain is built from TRBV11-2 and TRBJ1-2; D unclear. Between the trimmed V and J ends, which lost 5 bases and 5 bases, there was a span of 9 bases. This CDR3 has 12 amino acids. CDR1 is SGHAT and CDR2 is FQNNGV in the germline V gene. In DNA, the CDR3 is TGTGCCAGCAGCCCCCCCCGGTATGGCTACACCTTC. Amino acid sequence: CASSPPRYGYTF.

The table lists this clonotype with many counts. One end of the junction varies from germline; a read error may be responsible. The chain carries TRBV30 and TRBJ1-4; D remains ambiguous. From germline, CDR1 is GTSNPN and CDR2 SVGIG (reference sequence). The CDR3 totals 15 residues. The CDR3 is CAWRETWNPGRKLFF. CDR3 DNA sequence: TGTGCCTGGAGAGAGACTTGGAACCCGGGCCGAAAATTGTTTTTT.

At least ten counts were recorded for this clonotype. The rearrangement uses TRBV6-5 and TRBJ2-1; D gene unclear. Germline V gives CDR1 MNHEY, CDR2 SVGAGI. The V gene lost 0 bases and the J gene lost 4 bases, with 7 bases spanning the gap. The CDR3 consists of 14 residues. The CDR3 DNA sequence: TGTGCCAGCAGTTACTCGAGTGAATACAATGAGCAGTTCTTC. Translating gives CASSYSSEYNEQFF.

This clonotype was observed a handful of times. It may be a read error: a sequence one base away is much more abundant. The gene calls are TRBV12-3 or TRBV12-4 and TRBJ2-4; TRBD2 matches 13 bases. The CDR3 sequence is 16 residues long. V gave up 8 bases and J gave up 9 bases; unmatched junction bases: 13. CDR3 loop: CASRGRTSGSRGIQYF. CDR3 nucleotides: TGTGCCAGCCGGGGAAGGACTAGCGGGAGTCGCGGCATTCAGTACTTC.

This clonotype was seen only a few times. V is TRBV4-2 and J is TRBJ2-2; D is unclear. This CDR3 region has 13 residues. The V gene's germline CDR1 is LGHNA and CDR2 YNFKEQ. V was cut by 0 bases and J by 4 bases, with 3 bases left in between. In DNA form, the CDR3 reads TGTGCCAGCAGCCAAGAAACCACCGGGGAGCTGTTTTTT. Its protein is CASSQETTGELFF.

This clonotype was counted many times. The V gene is TRBV6-5, the J gene TRBJ2-3, with D hard to call. The CDR3 runs 16 residues. V was pared by 2 bases and J by 6 bases, with 18 bases between. Germline CDR1 is MNHEY and CDR2 is SVGAGI. The CDR3 sequence: CASSYPVDGNSDTQYF. In nucleotides, the CDR3 is TGTGCCAGCAGTTACCCTGTGGACGGTAACTCGGATACGCAGTATTTT.

The chain carries TRBV27 and TRBJ1-1; no definite D call. Trimming pared 6 bases from V and 5 bases from J, leaving 19 bases between. The CDR3 totals 15 residues. Germline-derived CDR1 and CDR2 are MNHEY and SMNVEV (reference sequence). The CDR3 here is CASRPGGSRGTEAFF. As DNA, the CDR3 is TGTGCCAGCAGGCCAGGTGGATCTAGAGGGACTGAAGCTTTCTTT.

This clonotype was seen ten or more times. The V gene is TRBV20-1, the J gene TRBJ2-1; the D is unclear. The CDR3 sequence is 14 residues long. The V end lost 0 bases, the J end lost 5 bases, and 11 bases lay between the germline ends. Germline V CDR1 and CDR2: DFQATT, SNEGSKA (reference sequence). In nucleotides, the CDR3 is TGCAGTGCTAGAGATTTACGGGTTAACAATGAGCAGTTCTTC. Its translation: CSARDLRVNNEQFF.

This clonotype showed up many times. The chain joins TRBV30 to TRBJ2-7, with D uncertain. The V gene lost 2 bases and the J gene lost 7 bases, with 12 bases spanning the gap. This CDR3 contains 12 residues. Germline V gene data show CDR1 as GTSNPN and CDR2 as SVGIG (reference sequence). CDR3: CAWSQPGLEQYF. Here the CDR3 DNA reads TGTGCCTGGAGTCAACCGGGCCTGGAGCAGTACTTC.

This clonotype was seen ten or more times. The chain carries TRBV7-3 and TRBJ2-5; perhaps D is TRBD1 or TRBD2 (5 bases each). Germline lookup yields CDR1 SGHTA and CDR2 FQGTGA. V lost 5 bases and J lost 3, with 13 bases in between. The CDR3 consists of 14 residues. CDR3 in DNA: TGTGCCAGCAGCCTGGGACCTAGGGAAGAGACCCAGTACTTC. Encoded protein: CASSLGPREETQYF. Full variable domain (remainder filled in from reference TRBV7-3 and TRBJ2-5): GAGVSQTPSNKVTEKGKYVELRCDPISGHTALYWYRQSLGQGPEFLIYFQGTGAADDSGLPNDRFFAVRPEGSVSTLKIQRTERGDSAVYLCASSLGPREETQYFGPGTRLLVL.

This clonotype was detected many times. The chain links TRBV28 to TRBJ1-1, with TRBD1 identical over 9 bases. V shed 4 bases, J shed 3 bases, and the junction held 6 bases outside the gene matches. This CDR3 is built from 15 residues. CDR1 is MDHEN and CDR2 is SYDVKM in the germline V gene. The CDR3 region is CASSSSGQGYTEAFF. The CDR3 coding sequence is TGTGCCAGCAGTTCGTCCGGACAGGGGTACACTGAAGCTTTCTTT. Variable domain in full (rest from reference TRBV28 and TRBJ1-1): DVKVTQSSRYLVKRTGEKVFLECVQDMDHENMFWYRQDPGLGLRLIYFSYDVKMKEKGDIPEGYSVSREKKERFSLILESASTNQTSMYLCASSSSGQGYTEAFFGQGTRLTVV.

The genes are TRBV30 and TRBJ1-6, with 11 positions matching TRBD1. Germline values: CDR1 GTSNPN, CDR2 SVGIG (reference sequence). V lost 1 base, J lost 10 bases, and 3 bases stayed unmatched. The CDR3 spans 14 residues. The CDR3 sequence: CAWSEGTGGSPLHF. DNA of the CDR3: TGTGCCTGGAGTGAGGGGACAGGGGGATCACCCCTCCACTTT.